Listed here are 10 T cell receptor beta chains from one sample, sequenced in a study of cytomegalovirus exposure and HLA in healthy donors (dated 2017 in TCRdb). Libraries were prepared through the immunoSEQ multiplex PCR assay. The multiplex PCR relied on a mix of 60 forward primers for TCR Vbeta segments and 13 reverse primers for TCR Jbeta segments. TCRdb mirrors the immuneACCESS table, restricted to in-frame sequences. Some clones are absent from its copies; in checked studies, under half trace to an unresolved V gene, and the reason for the others is unknown. The sample includes 110,000 or so clones, with about 80% observed a single time. Clones ranked in the top ten supply around 12% of the sample. Sequencing used PBMCs. Source of these receptors: a woman aged 40 to 50 in good health and CMV-seropositive.

This chain joins TRBV2 and TRBJ2-7; 10 nucleotides agree with TRBD2. The CDR3 contains 15 residues. Trimming removed 6 bases from V and 2 bases from J; junction bases left unmatched: 7. Per germline, CDR1 SNHLY and CDR2 FYNNEI. CDR3 coding DNA: TGTGCCAGCAGGGTACTAGCGGGGACCCCCTACGAGCAGTACTTC. As protein: CASRVLAGTPYEQYF. Full variable domain (outside the CDR3, taken from reference TRBV2 and TRBJ2-7): EPEVTQTPSHQVTQMGQEVILRCVPISNHLYFYWYRQILGQKVEFLVSFYNNEISEKSEIFDDQFSVERPDGSNFTLKIRSTKLEDSAMYFCASRVLAGTPYEQYFGPGTRLTVT.

The chain carries TRBV5-1 and TRBJ2-5, with 7 bases lining up with TRBD2. There are 16 residues in the CDR3. The junction had 5 bases not matched to a gene; V was cut back by 0 bases and J by 0 bases. Germline assignment: CDR1 SGHRS and CDR2 YFSETQ. CDR3 sequence: CASSLGLAVYQETQYF. As DNA, the CDR3 is TGCGCCAGCAGCTTGGGACTAGCAGTGTACCAAGAGACCCAGTACTTC.

The rearrangement uses TRBV5-1 and TRBJ1-2, with D tentatively TRBD1 (5 bases). The V end lost 5 bases, the J end lost 2 bases, and 10 bases lay between the germline ends. CDR1 is SGHRS and CDR2 is YFSETQ in the germline V gene. The CDR3 runs 13 residues. The CDR3 nucleotides read TGCGCCAGCAGACTGGCAGGGAACTATGGCTACACCTTC. This encodes CASRLAGNYGYTF.

This chain joins TRBV2 and TRBJ1-1; 7 bases map to TRBD1. Trimming removed 5 bases from V and 10 bases from J; junction bases left unmatched: 7. This CDR3 has 12 residues. Per germline, CDR1 SNHLY and CDR2 FYNNEI. The CDR3 reads CASSLSQGVAFF. The CDR3 coding sequence is TGTGCCAGCAGTCTGAGCCAGGGGGTAGCTTTCTTT.

The V gene is TRBV23-1, the J gene TRBJ1-5; D is perhaps TRBD1 (6 bases). TRBV23-1 is designated an ORF whose function remains uncertain. This CDR3 spans 13 amino acids. Trimming shortened V by 8 bases and J by 5 bases, and 13 bases separated the two germline ends. The CDR3 region has the DNA TGCGCCAGCTCCCGGGACACAGATCAGCCCCAGCATTTT. Translation gives CASSRDTDQPQHF.

The chain recombines TRBV6-5 with TRBJ1-2, with D tentatively TRBD1 (5 bases). Deletions cut 0 bases from V and 7 bases from J, with 9 bases between. The CDR3 runs to 13 residues. Germline CDR1 is MNHEY and CDR2 is SVGAGI. CDR3 residues: CASSYSKRGGYTF. CDR3 bases: TGTGCCAGCAGTTACTCGAAAAGGGGTGGCTACACCTTC.

This clone was detected a few times. The V and J genes are TRBV6-5 and TRBJ2-3; D is perhaps TRBD1 (8 bases). Germline V lookup: CDR1 MNHEY, CDR2 SVGAGI. This CDR3 has 14 amino acids. Trimming left V 7 bases short and J 2 bases short, with 13 bases between. CDR3 sequence (DNA): TGTGCCAGCAACAGGGGGGGGTCCACAGATACGCAGTATTTT. Protein product: CASNRGGSTDTQYF.

This clone was seen many times. This rearrangement joins TRBV6-1 to TRBJ2-2; D is uncertain. The germline CDR1 and CDR2 sequences are MNHNS and SASEGT. Trimming removed 3 bases from V and 4 bases from J, with 6 bases in between. The CDR3 length is 13 residues. The CDR3 sequence: CASSESFTGELFF. The DNA for the CDR3 is TGTGCCAGCAGTGAGTCATTCACCGGGGAGCTGTTTTTT.

V and J are TRBV29-1 and TRBJ1-2; D perhaps matches TRBD1 (6 bases). CDR3 length equals 13 residues. V lost 5 bases and J lost 2, with 12 bases in between. The germline CDR1 and CDR2 sequences are SQVTM and ANQGSEA. The CDR3 region is CSVFRTDNYGYTF. CDR3 DNA: TGCAGCGTTTTTCGGACAGACAACTATGGCTACACCTTC.

The gene calls are TRBV6-6 and TRBJ1-5; perhaps TRBD1 as D (5 bases). The CDR3 has 14 amino acids. Germline V lookup: CDR1 MNHNY, CDR2 SVGAGI (reference sequence). V was cut by 7 bases and J by 8 bases, with 18 bases left in between. The CDR3 DNA reads TGTGCCAGCACCCACGGGCAGGGTGAGGAGCCCCAGCATTTT. This translates into CASTHGQGEEPQHF.